The present T cell receptor beta chain was sequenced within a study of blood T cell repertoires in COVID-19. Study as a whole: COVID-19 samples collected from the United States, Italy and Spain covered acute and convalescent phases. The analysed material was cDNA or gDNA that came from T cells, B-cell-depleted T cells, or PBMCs.

Per the authors' pipeline: Scientists estimated how many nucleated cells there were by amplifying reference gene primers. The data were produced by immunoSEQ multiplex PCR, yet TCRdb's version contains in-frame clones alone and is incomplete. D and trimming were read from the DNA, whereas the V and J calls and clone size are those reported in that table. The sample records about 68,000 clones, almost 85% being singletons. Trimming at V came to 10 bases and at J to 5 bases, leaving 4 bases not matched to a gene. Germline V lookup: CDR1 MNHNY, CDR2 SVGAGI (reference sequence). This CDR3 region has 12 residues.

V and J are TRBV6-6 and TRBJ2-5; 10 bases align to TRBD1. This clonotype originated in a man between 50 and 59 years old with acute or convalescent COVID-19. What was sequenced was peripheral blood. The CDR3: CATGDRGETQYF. In DNA form, the CDR3 reads TGTGCCACCGGGGACAGGGGCGAGACCCAGTACTTC.